The clone carrying this T cell receptor (beta chain) was counted only a few times. Its antigen is as yet unknown. Here immunoSEQ multiplex PCR was the method, and the copy in TCRdb shows in-frame clones only, minus some. The sample has roughly 68,000 clones; 65% to 75% are singletons. This sample is drawn from a study of a mutant IDH1 vaccine in newly diagnosed glioma. For the study at large: V12 occurred at week 35 and V13 at week 47.

The sample's time point: week 35, safety follow-up. Vaccination used 300 ug of mutant IDH1 20-mer peptide per dose, with topical imiquimod. This sequence was found in a man between 50 and 59 years old with glioma. The sequenced sample was PBMCs, obtained from a glioma patient whose treatment included an IDH1 peptide vaccine.

CDR3 loop: CSARENEKLFF. CDR3 coding DNA: TGCAGCGCCCGTGAAAATGAAAAACTGTTTTTT. This rearrangement joins TRBV29-1 to TRBJ1-4; D is unresolved. The CDR3 contains 11 residues. Trimming took off 7 bases at V and 5 bases at J, with 8 bases between the two ends. CDR1 and CDR2 from the germline V gene are SQVTM and ANQGSEA.